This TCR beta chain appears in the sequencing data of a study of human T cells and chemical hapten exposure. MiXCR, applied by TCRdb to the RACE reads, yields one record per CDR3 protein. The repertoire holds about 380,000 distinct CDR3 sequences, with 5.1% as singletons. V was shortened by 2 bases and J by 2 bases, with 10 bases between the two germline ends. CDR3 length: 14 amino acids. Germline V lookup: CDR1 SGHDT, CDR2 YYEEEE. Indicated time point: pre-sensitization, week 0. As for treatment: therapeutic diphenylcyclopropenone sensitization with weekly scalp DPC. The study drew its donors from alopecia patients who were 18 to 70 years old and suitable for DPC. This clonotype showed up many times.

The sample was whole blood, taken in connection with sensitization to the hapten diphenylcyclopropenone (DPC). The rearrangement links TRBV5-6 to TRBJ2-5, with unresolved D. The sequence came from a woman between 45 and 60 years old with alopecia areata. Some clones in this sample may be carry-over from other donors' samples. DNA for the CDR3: TGTGCCAGCAGCTTAAGAACAGTACAAGAGACCCAGTACTTC. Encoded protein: CASSLRTVQETQYF.